Each of the 12 T cell receptor beta chains below was sequenced from the same sample in a study of blood T cell repertoires in COVID-19. Assay: immunoSEQ multiplex PCR; the TCRdb copy retains only in-frame clones and omits some. The sample records about 250,000 clones, approximately 85% being singletons. The specimen was PBMCs or T cells enriched from blood (not recorded which). These receptors were obtained from a woman between 50 and 59 years old with acute COVID-19.

This chain joins TRBV5-4 and TRBJ1-1, with 8 bases lining up with TRBD1. CDR1 is SGHNT and CDR2 is YYREEE in the germline V gene (reference sequence). The CDR3 length is 17 residues. Trimming cost V 4 bases and J 2 bases; bases outside gene matches: 13. The CDR3 spells CASSRDRGGVRNTEAFF. CDR3 DNA: TGTGCCAGCAGCCGCGACAGGGGCGGAGTTCGAAACACTGAAGCTTTCTTT.

The chain joins TRBV5-1 to TRBJ1-1, with 7 bases that match TRBD1. The CDR3 has 15 amino acids. J lost 5 bases, V lost 2 bases, and 9 bases had no gene match. In germline, CDR1 is SGHRS, CDR2 YFSETQ. The CDR3 is CASSFEQGMRTEAFF. Here the CDR3 DNA reads TGCGCCAGCAGCTTCGAACAGGGGATGAGGACTGAAGCTTTCTTT.

The rearrangement joins TRBV7-9 to TRBJ1-3; D remains unclear. In germline, CDR1 is SEHNR, CDR2 FQNEAQ (reference sequence). Trimming took 5 bases from V and 2 from J, leaving 19 bases between them. This CDR3 contains 17 residues. The CDR3 here is CASSPSRGGITGNTIYF. The DNA of the CDR3 is TGTGCCAGCAGCCCCTCCCGGGGAGGGATTACTGGAAACACCATATATTTT.

V is TRBV6-6 and J is TRBJ1-1; 8 positions match TRBD1. Germline assignment: CDR1 MNHNY and CDR2 SVGAGI (reference sequence). This CDR3 region has 18 residues. V lost 5 bases to trimming and J lost 0 bases; unmatched junction nucleotides: 14. CDR3 sequence reads: CASSLTMDRVGVNTEAFF. Written as DNA, the CDR3 is TGTGCCAGCAGTCTCACCATGGACAGGGTGGGGGTGAACACTGAAGCTTTCTTT.

By share, this clone counts as medium-sized (0.01 to 0.1%). The chain couples TRBV5-5 to TRBJ2-7; D might be TRBD2 (7 bases). Germline V gene lookup returns CDR1 SGHKS and CDR2 YYEKEE (reference sequence). V lost 0 bases and J lost 3, with 16 bases in between. The CDR3 extends over 16 amino acids. CDR3 nucleotides: TGTGCCAGCAGCTTGGATAGTGGGGGGGCGCACTACGAGCAGTACTTC. This codes for CASSLDSGGAHYEQYF. The full variable domain, rest sourced from reference TRBV5-5 and TRBJ2-7, is DAGVTQSPTHLIKTRGQQVTLRCSPISGHKSVSWYQQVLGQGPQFIFQYYEKEERGRGNFPDRFSARQFPNYSSELNVNALLLGDSALYLCASSLDSGGAHYEQYFGPGTRLTVT.

This sequence joins TRBV7-6 and TRBJ2-2, with D maybe TRBD2 (5 bases). Germline loops: CDR1 SGHVS, CDR2 FNYEAQ. The CDR3 extends over 19 amino acids. The V end lost 1 base, the J end lost 4 bases, and 22 bases lay between the germline ends. CDR3: CASSLGGALDRRGTGELFF. CDR3 nucleotide sequence: TGTGCCAGCAGCTTAGGCGGTGCATTGGACCGCCGGGGCACCGGGGAGCTGTTTTTT.

The gene calls are TRBV19 and TRBJ1-1; TRBD1 might be the D (5 bases). V gave up 4 bases and J gave up 7 bases, with 13 bases separating them. The CDR3 covers 13 residues. Per germline, CDR1 LNHDA and CDR2 SQIVND (reference sequence). CDR3 protein: CASSNQGGLEAFF. As DNA, the CDR3 is TGTGCCAGTAGTAACCAGGGTGGCCTTGAAGCTTTCTTT.

This clone was seen just once. In DNA form, the CDR3 reads TGTGCCAGTAGTATCCTCGACAGAAGCTATGGCTACACCTTC. As protein: CASSILDRSYGYTF. The genes are TRBV19 and TRBJ1-2; a weak D match, TRBD1 (5 bases). Germline V gene data show CDR1 as LNHDA and CDR2 as SQIVND (reference sequence). V was cut by 3 bases and J by 4 bases, with 12 bases left in between. The length of the CDR3 is 14 residues.

J is TRBJ2-6 and V is TRBV3-1 (or the pseudogene TRBV3-2), with 10 bases aligning to TRBD1. J gave up 1 base and V 1 base, and 4 bases lay outside the gene matches. Germline loops: CDR1 LGHDT, CDR2 YNNKEL (reference sequence). The CDR3 totals 18 residues. The CDR3: CASSQGDRGTSGANVLTF. In nucleotides, the CDR3 is TGTGCCAGCAGCCAAGGGGACAGGGGCACTTCTGGGGCCAACGTCCTGACTTTC.

CDR3 residues: CASSLFGRGSRAEAFF. CDR3 coding DNA: TGTGCCAGCAGTTTATTCGGGAGAGGGAGTAGAGCTGAAGCTTTCTTT. The chain joins TRBV28 to TRBJ1-1, with D uncertain. The CDR3 spans 16 residues. Per germline, CDR1 MDHEN and CDR2 SYDVKM. Trimming took off 1 base at V and 6 bases at J, with 18 bases between the two ends.

V gene TRBV10-3 combines with J gene TRBJ2-2; possible D gene TRBD2, 5 bases. Looked up from germline, CDR1 is ENHRY and CDR2 is SYGVKD. This CDR3 is built from 16 residues. Trimming took off 5 bases at V and 0 bases at J, with 13 bases between the two ends. In DNA form, the CDR3 reads TGTGCCATCAGTTCCTCAGCGGTTACGAACACCGGGGAGCTGTTTTTT. It codes for CAISSSAVTNTGELFF.

The sample holds a few counts of this clone. The chain uses TRBV6-2 or TRBV6-3 and TRBJ1-2, with D maybe TRBD1 (5 bases). Germline lookup yields CDR1 MNHEY and CDR2 SVGEGT. This CDR3 region has 12 residues. The germline V and J ends were trimmed by 8 bases and 8 bases, with 15 bases remaining between them. The CDR3 loop is CASGRVTVGYTF. The CDR3 nucleotides read TGTGCCAGCGGCCGGGTGACAGTCGGCTACACCTTC.